This T cell receptor (beta chain) was documented in a study of blood T cell repertoires in COVID-19. Study details: Donors in the United States, Italy and Spain gave samples during acute or convalescent COVID-19. Sources were T cells, B-cell-depleted T cells, or PBMCs; the material itself was cDNA or gDNA.

Per the original methods: Amplification of reference gene primers provided the estimated nucleated cell counts. Using immunoSEQ multiplex PCR, the repertoire was profiled, and TCRdb retains in-frame clones only, with some absent. That table gives V, J and clone size, and the DNA gave D and trimming. The sample has roughly 30,000 clones; approximately 90% are singletons. V shed 6 bases and J shed 7 bases, with 16 bases lying between them. Germline lookup yields CDR1 SNHLY and CDR2 FYNNEI. The CDR3 runs to 13 residues. The sequencing input was peripheral blood. This clonotype originated in a human donor in a cohort sampled during active COVID-19. The chain joins TRBV2 to TRBJ2-7, with D tentatively TRBD2 (5 bases). This CDR3 is CASRLQRWREQYF. The CDR3, as DNA: TGTGCCAGCAGGTTACAAAGATGGAGGGAGCAGTACTTC.